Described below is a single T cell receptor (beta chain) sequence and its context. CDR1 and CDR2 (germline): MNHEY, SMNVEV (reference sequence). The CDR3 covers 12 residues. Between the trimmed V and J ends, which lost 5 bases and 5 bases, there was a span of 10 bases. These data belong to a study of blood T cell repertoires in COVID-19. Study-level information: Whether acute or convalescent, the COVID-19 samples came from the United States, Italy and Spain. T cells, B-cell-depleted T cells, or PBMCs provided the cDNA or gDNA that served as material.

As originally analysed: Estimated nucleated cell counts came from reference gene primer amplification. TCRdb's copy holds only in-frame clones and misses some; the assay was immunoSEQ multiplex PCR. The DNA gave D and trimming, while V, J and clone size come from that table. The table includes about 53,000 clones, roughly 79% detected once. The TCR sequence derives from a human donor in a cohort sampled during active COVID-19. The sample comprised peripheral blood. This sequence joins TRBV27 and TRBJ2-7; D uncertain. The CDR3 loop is CASSPTGHEQYF. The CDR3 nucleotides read TGTGCCAGCAGTCCAACGGGTCACGAGCAGTACTTC.